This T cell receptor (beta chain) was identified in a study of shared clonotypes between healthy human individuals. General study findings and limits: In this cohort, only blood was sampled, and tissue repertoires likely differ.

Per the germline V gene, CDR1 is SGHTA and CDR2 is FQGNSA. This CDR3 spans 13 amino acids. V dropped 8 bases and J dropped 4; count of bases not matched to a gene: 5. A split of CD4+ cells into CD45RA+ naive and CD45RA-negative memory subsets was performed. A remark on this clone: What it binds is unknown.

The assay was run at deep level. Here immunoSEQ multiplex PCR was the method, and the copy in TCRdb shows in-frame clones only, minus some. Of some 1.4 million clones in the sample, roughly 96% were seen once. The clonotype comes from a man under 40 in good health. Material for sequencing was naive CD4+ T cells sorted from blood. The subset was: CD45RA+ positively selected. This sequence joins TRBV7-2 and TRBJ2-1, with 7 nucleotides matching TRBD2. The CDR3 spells CASGRVAYNEQFF. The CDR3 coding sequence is TGTGCCAGCGGGAGGGTAGCTTACAATGAGCAGTTCTTC.